This record covers a single T cell receptor (beta chain). RNA was isolated and reverse transcribed to cDNA, the sequencing template. Repertoires were generated with immunoSEQ multiplex PCR, while TCRdb's copy carries only in-frame clones and drops some. The profile shows approximately 180,000 clones, roughly 60% of them singletons. Indicated treatment: oral pan-JAK inhibitor, 5-10 mg twice daily. These data belong to a study of CD8+ T cells in alopecia areata. Study details: Tofacitinib continued for 6 to 18 months and was then withheld for 6 months.

V was clipped by 5 bases and J by 4 bases, with 14 bases between them. The V gene's germline CDR1 is SGHAT and CDR2 FQNNGV. The CDR3 spans 14 residues. The receptor was derived from a human donor with alopecia areata. The sample here was CD4+ T cells sorted from blood, taken at week 24, from a patient treated with tofacitinib. The chain carries TRBV11-2 and TRBJ1-2; D is perhaps TRBD1 (6 bases). DNA for the CDR3: TGTGCCAGCAGCGATGTCAGGGGCTCCTATGGCTACACCTTC. Its translation is CASSDVRGSYGYTF.